This TCR beta chain was captured by sequencing in a study of blood T cell repertoires in COVID-19. The CDR3 loop spans 8 amino acids. From germline, CDR1 is KGHDR and CDR2 SFDVKD. Per the study methods: Amplification of reference gene primers provided the estimated nucleated cell counts. Profiling relied on immunoSEQ multiplex PCR, and the TCRdb table lists in-frame clones only, not all of them. V, J and clone size reflect that table, while D and trimming were determined from the DNA. The top ten clones hold about 1.5% of a sample with 130,000 or so clones, 80% to 90% of them seen once. This clonotype was sampled from a woman in her fifties or sixties with acute or convalescent COVID-19. The gene calls are TRBV24-1 and TRBJ2-7; D remains ambiguous. The sample was peripheral blood. CDR3 nucleotides: TGTGCTGGGCATCAGCAGTACTTC. Residues: CAGHQQYF.